The 2 T cell receptor beta chains given below trace back to one sample, sequenced in a study of graft-versus-host responses after intestinal transplantation. This table comes from immunoSEQ multiplex PCR, and its TCRdb copy is limited to in-frame clones, with some not included. The sample includes fewer than 9,500 clones, just under 95% of them seen just once. The sample here was PBMCs, taken around 30 days after intestinal transplant. Receptors originate from a human patient who received an intestinal transplant, so some T cells may come from the graft donor.

This clone was observed once. V usage is TRBV4-1 and J usage is TRBJ1-2, with TRBD1 matching 8 bases. V shed 4 bases, J shed 5 bases, and the junction held 18 bases outside the gene matches. The CDR3 runs to 18 residues. Germline values: CDR1 MGHRA, CDR2 YSYEKL. CDR3 bases: TGCGCCAGCAGCCCCGCGCCCGGGACAAGCCAGGGGGCTTATGGCTACACCTTC. Translated, it gives CASSPAPGTSQGAYGYTF.

The V call is TRBV9, the J call TRBJ1-2, with a weak D call TRBD1 (5 bases). The CDR3 is made up of 16 amino acids. Germline V gene lookup returns CDR1 SGDLS and CDR2 YYNGEE. V was cut by 0 bases and J by 4 bases, with 16 bases left in between. CDR3 nucleotide sequence: TGTGCCAGCAGCGTAGTACCTTCTGGGGGATTCTATGGCTACACCTTC. This codes for CASSVVPSGGFYGYTF.